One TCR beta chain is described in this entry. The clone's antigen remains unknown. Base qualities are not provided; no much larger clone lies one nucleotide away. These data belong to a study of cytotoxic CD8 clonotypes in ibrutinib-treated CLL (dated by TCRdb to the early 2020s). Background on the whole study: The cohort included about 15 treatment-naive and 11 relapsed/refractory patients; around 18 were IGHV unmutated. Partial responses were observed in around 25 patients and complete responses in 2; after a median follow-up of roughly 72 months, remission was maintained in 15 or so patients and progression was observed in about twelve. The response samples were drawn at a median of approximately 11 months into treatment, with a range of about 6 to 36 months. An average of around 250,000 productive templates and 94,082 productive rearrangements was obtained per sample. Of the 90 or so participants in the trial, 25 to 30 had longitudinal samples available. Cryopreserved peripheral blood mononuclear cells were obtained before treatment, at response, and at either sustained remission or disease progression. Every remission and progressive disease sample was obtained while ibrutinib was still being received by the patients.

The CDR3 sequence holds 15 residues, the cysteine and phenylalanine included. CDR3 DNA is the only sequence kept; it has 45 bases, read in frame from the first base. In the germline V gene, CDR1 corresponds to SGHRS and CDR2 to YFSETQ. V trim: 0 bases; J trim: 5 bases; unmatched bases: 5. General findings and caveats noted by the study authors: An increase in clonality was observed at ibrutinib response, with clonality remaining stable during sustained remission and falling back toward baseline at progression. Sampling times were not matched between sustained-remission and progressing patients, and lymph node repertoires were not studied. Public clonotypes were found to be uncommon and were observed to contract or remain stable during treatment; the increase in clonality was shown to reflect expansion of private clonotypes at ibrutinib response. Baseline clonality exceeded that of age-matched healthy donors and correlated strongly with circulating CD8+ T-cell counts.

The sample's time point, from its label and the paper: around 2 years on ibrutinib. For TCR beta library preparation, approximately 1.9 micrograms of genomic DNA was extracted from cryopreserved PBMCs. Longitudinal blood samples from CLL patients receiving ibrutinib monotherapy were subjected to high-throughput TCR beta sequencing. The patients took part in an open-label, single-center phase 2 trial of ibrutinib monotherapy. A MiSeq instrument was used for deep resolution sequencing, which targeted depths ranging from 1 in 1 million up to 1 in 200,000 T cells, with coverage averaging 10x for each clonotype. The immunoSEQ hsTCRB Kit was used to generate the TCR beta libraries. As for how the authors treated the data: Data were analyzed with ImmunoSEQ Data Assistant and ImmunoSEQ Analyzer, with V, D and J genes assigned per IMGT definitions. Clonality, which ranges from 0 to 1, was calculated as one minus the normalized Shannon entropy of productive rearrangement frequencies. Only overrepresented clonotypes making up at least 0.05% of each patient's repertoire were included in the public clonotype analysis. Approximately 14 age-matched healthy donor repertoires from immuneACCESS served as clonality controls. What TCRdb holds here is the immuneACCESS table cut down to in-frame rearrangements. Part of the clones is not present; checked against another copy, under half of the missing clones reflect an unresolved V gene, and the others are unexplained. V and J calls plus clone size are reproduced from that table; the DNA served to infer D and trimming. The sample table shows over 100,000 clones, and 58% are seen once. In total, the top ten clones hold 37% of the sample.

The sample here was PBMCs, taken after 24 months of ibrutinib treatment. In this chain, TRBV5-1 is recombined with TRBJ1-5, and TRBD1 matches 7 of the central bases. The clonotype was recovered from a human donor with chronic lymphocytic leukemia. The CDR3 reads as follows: CASSLEGAWDQPQHF. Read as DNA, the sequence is TGCGCCAGCAGCTTGGAGGGGGCATGGGATCAGCCCCAGCATTTT.